The 23 T cell receptor beta chains below were found in one sample sequenced in a study of radiotherapy plus CTLA-4 blockade in lung cancer. Sequencing was performed with immunoSEQ multiplex PCR; in TCRdb, only in-frame clones are kept and a portion is missing. The table shows 39,000 or so clones, with roughly 77% occurring only once. The source material was peripheral blood, sampled from a patient treated with radiotherapy plus ipilimumab. The receptor set was obtained from a human donor with non-small cell lung cancer who had stable disease on radiotherapy plus ipilimumab.

CDR3 DNA: TGTGCCAGCAGCCTAAACAGGAACACTGAAGCTTTCTTT. Translated, it gives CASSLNRNTEAFF. V is TRBV9 and J is TRBJ1-1, with unresolved D. The length of the CDR3 is 13 residues. Trimming stripped 4 bases from V and 1 base from J, with 8 bases between. The germline V gene encodes CDR1 SGDLS and CDR2 YYNGEE.

V gene TRBV5-1 combines with J gene TRBJ1-2; 9 positions agree with TRBD1. The CDR3 totals 13 residues. Trimming removed 7 bases from V and 6 bases from J; junction bases left unmatched: 7. CDR1 SGHRS and CDR2 YFSETQ come from the germline V gene. This CDR3 reads CASSETGGNGYTF. In DNA form, the CDR3 reads TGCGCCAGCTCGGAGACAGGGGGGAATGGCTACACCTTC.

The chain recombines TRBV7-6 with TRBJ1-1; maybe TRBD1 (5 bases). The V end was cut by 6 bases, the J end by 1 base, with 12 bases between. Germline V gives CDR1 SGHVS, CDR2 FNYEAQ. This CDR3 has 14 amino acids. The CDR3 sequence is CASRPGTANTEAFF. DNA of the CDR3: TGTGCCAGCAGGCCCGGGACCGCGAACACTGAAGCTTTCTTT.

The chain recombines TRBV2 with TRBJ1-4, with TRBD1 as a possible D gene (5 bases). The CDR3 sequence is 12 residues long. The V gene lost 6 bases and the J gene lost 6 bases, with 8 bases spanning the gap. The germline CDR1 and CDR2 sequences are SNHLY and FYNNEI. CDR3 in DNA: TGTGCCAGCAGACAGGAGGATGAAAAACTGTTTTTT. This translates into CASRQEDEKLFF.

The chain employs TRBV7-3 and TRBJ1-1; TRBD1 agrees at 8 bases. The germline CDR1 and CDR2 sequences are SGHTA and FQGTGA. V lost 4 bases, J lost 4 bases, and 14 bases stayed unmatched. There are 17 residues in the CDR3. CDR3 in DNA: TGTGCCAGCAGCTCCGGACAGGGAGGAATACCGATCACTGAAGCTTTCTTT. Protein: CASSSGQGGIPITEAFF.

V is TRBV10-2 and J is TRBJ1-5; D may be TRBD1 (5 bases). Germline assignment: CDR1 WSHSY and CDR2 SAAADI. V lost 8 bases and J 5 bases, leaving 19 bases between the germline ends. The CDR3 loop spans 15 amino acids. The CDR3 DNA reads TGCGCCAGCCGGCCGCCGGGGCAGGAGTATCAGCCCCAGCATTTT. Translated: CASRPPGQEYQPQHF.

V usage is TRBV18 and J usage is TRBJ2-3, with 12 bases lining up with TRBD2. V shed 3 bases, J shed 3 bases, and the junction held 1 base outside the gene matches. Germline values: CDR1 KGHSH, CDR2 LQKENI. The CDR3 loop spans 15 amino acids. CDR3 sequence (DNA): TGTGCCAGCTCACCGACTAGCGGGGGAACAGATACGCAGTATTTT. As protein: CASSPTSGGTDTQYF.

This clone was recorded a few times. The V gene is TRBV5-1, the J gene TRBJ2-7; D is ambiguous. V lost 0 bases, J lost 3 bases, and 22 bases lay in between. CDR1 is SGHRS and CDR2 is YFSETQ in the germline V gene. The CDR3 is 18 amino acids. The CDR3 nucleotides are TGCGCCAGCAGCTTGGACTTGGACGGTTCCAATACCCGCTACGAGCAGTACTTC. Its protein product is CASSLDLDGSNTRYEQYF.

The V and J genes are TRBV2 and TRBJ2-2; unclear D gene. The germline V gene encodes CDR1 SNHLY and CDR2 FYNNEI. The V and J ends lost 8 bases and 5 bases respectively, with 15 bases between them. The CDR3 runs 14 residues. The CDR3 DNA reads TGTGCCAGCGGGATAAACCCTAGAACCGGGGAGCTGTTTTTT. Protein: CASGINPRTGELFF.

The rearrangement joins TRBV9 to TRBJ2-5; TRBD2 agrees at 12 bases. CDR3 length equals 16 residues. V lost 3 bases and J lost 3; bases outside the gene matches: 6. Per the germline V gene, CDR1 is SGDLS and CDR2 is YYNGEE. The chain's CDR3 is CASSALLAGGKETQYF. Written as DNA, the CDR3 is TGTGCCAGCAGCGCCCTTCTAGCGGGGGGGAAAGAGACCCAGTACTTC. Full variable domain (outside the CDR3, taken from reference TRBV9 and TRBJ2-5): DSGVTQTPKHLITATGQRVTLRCSPRSGDLSVYWYQQSLDQGLQFLIQYYNGEERAKGNILERFSAQQFPDLHSELNLSSLELGDSALYFCASSALLAGGKETQYFGPGTRLLVL.

The chain carries TRBV10-3 and TRBJ2-1, with D possibly matching TRBD1 (6 bases). Germline V gene lookup returns CDR1 ENHRY and CDR2 SYGVKD. V shed 6 bases and J shed 4 bases, with 16 bases lying between them. This CDR3 contains 15 residues. The CDR3 loop is CAIRLPGQTYNEQFF. For the CDR3, the DNA is TGTGCCATCAGACTACCGGGACAAACGTACAATGAGCAGTTCTTC.

The chain has TRBV9 and TRBJ1-1, with a possible D match to TRBD1 (5 bases). This CDR3 contains 12 residues. V dropped 0 bases and J dropped 8 bases, with 8 bases sitting between them. CDR1 and CDR2 (germline): SGDLS, YYNGEE. This CDR3 reads CASSVGGVEAFF. The CDR3 bases are TGTGCCAGCAGCGTAGGGGGGGTGGAAGCTTTCTTT.

In its sample, this clone was seen a few times. The V and J genes are TRBV5-4 and TRBJ1-5; the match to TRBD1 covers 7 bases. Germline V gives CDR1 SGHNT, CDR2 YYREEE (reference sequence). J lost 7 bases, V lost 3 bases, and 4 bases had no gene match. This CDR3 has 13 amino acids. CDR3 coding DNA: TGTGCCAGCAGCTCCCAGGGGGGGCAGCCCCAGCATTTT. Translating it yields CASSSQGGQPQHF.

The chain links TRBV30 to TRBJ1-6; D is possibly TRBD1 (5 bases). The V end was cut by 4 bases, the J end by 2 bases, with 12 bases between. CDR3 length: 15 residues. Germline values: CDR1 GTSNPN, CDR2 SVGIG (reference sequence). CDR3 sequence reads: CAWTGRTAYNSPLHF. DNA for the CDR3: TGTGCCTGGACAGGGCGGACGGCCTATAATTCACCCCTCCACTTT.

In this sample, this clone turned up a few times. CDR3 amino acids: CASSGLETQYF. The CDR3 DNA sequence: TGTGCCAGCTCGGGCCTCGAGACCCAGTACTTC. The chain joins TRBV7-2 to TRBJ2-5; D is unclear. CDR3 length equals 11 residues. Trimming cost V 8 bases and J 5 bases, with 9 bases left between them. Germline V gene lookup returns CDR1 SGHTA and CDR2 FQGNSA.

The rearrangement links TRBV27 to TRBJ2-1, with a possible D match to TRBD2 (5 bases). Trimming left V 6 bases short and J 0 bases short, with 9 bases between. This CDR3 has 14 amino acids. The germline V gene has CDR1 MNHEY and CDR2 SMNVEV (reference sequence). CDR3 protein: CASSRGSSYNEQFF. For the CDR3, the DNA is TGTGCCAGCAGCCGGGGAAGCTCCTACAATGAGCAGTTCTTC.

V and J are TRBV7-9 and TRBJ2-1; 8 nucleotides match TRBD1. With 5 bases clipped from V and 6 bases from J, the junction kept 6 bases outside the gene matches. CDR3 length: 14 residues. Germline V gene sequence: CDR1 SEHNR, CDR2 FQNEAQ (reference sequence). CDR3 residues: CASSPGGAVNEQFF. CDR3 nucleotide sequence: TGTGCCAGCAGCCCAGGGGGCGCGGTCAATGAGCAGTTCTTC. The variable domain in full, completed from reference TRBV7-9 and TRBJ2-1, reads DTGVSQNPRHKITKRGQNVTFRCDPISEHNRLYWYRQTLGQGPEFLTYFQNEAQLEKSRLLSDRFSAERPKGSFSTLEIQRTEQGDSAMYLCASSPGGAVNEQFFGPGTRLTVL.

This clone was seen a few times. The gene calls are TRBV4-2 and TRBJ1-1; D is unclear. The germline CDR1 and CDR2 sequences are LGHNA and YNFKEQ. The V gene lost 7 bases and the J gene lost 1 base, with 10 bases spanning the gap. The CDR3 has 13 residues. The CDR3 DNA sequence: TGTGCCAGCATGCTGTGGGGGAACACTGAAGCTTTCTTT. Amino acids: CASMLWGNTEAFF.

The V gene is TRBV9, the J gene TRBJ1-4; D is uncertain. There are 15 residues in the CDR3. The V and J ends lost 3 bases and 0 bases respectively, with 9 bases between them. Germline CDR1 reads SGDLS; CDR2 reads YYNGEE. The CDR3 region is CASSEGPATNEKLFF. The DNA for the CDR3 is TGTGCCAGCAGCGAGGGTCCCGCAACTAATGAAAAACTGTTTTTT.

The chain joins TRBV5-1 to TRBJ1-1, with D possibly matching TRBD1 (6 bases). From germline, CDR1 is SGHRS and CDR2 YFSETQ. The CDR3 contains 14 residues. Trimming took 5 bases from V and 0 from J, leaving 11 bases between them. The CDR3 DNA sequence: TGCGCCAGCAGATGGGGACAAATGAACACTGAAGCTTTCTTT. It specifies CASRWGQMNTEAFF.

This rearrangement joins TRBV10-1 to TRBJ2-7; 9 bases are a match to TRBD2. Germline V gene data show CDR1 as WNHNN and CDR2 as SYGVQD (reference sequence). This CDR3 spans 16 amino acids. The V and J ends lost 9 bases and 1 base, in that order; junction bases with no gene match: 13. DNA for the CDR3: TGCGCCAGTTCATTTAATGGGACTAGCCAATCCTACGAGCAGTACTTC. The encoded protein is CASSFNGTSQSYEQYF.

The chain recombines TRBV5-1 with TRBJ1-2; 9 bases match TRBD1. CDR3 length: 15 residues. Germline CDR1 SGHRS, CDR2 YFSETQ. The junction had 10 bases not matched to a gene; V was cut back by 3 bases and J by 7 bases. DNA of the CDR3: TGCGCCAGCAGCTCCACGACAGGGGGGATTGGTGGCTACACCTTC. Protein product: CASSSTTGGIGGYTF.

The chain links TRBV6-4 to TRBJ2-2; the match to TRBD2 covers 9 bases. Germline loops: CDR1 MRHNA, CDR2 SNTAGT. The ends lost 3 bases at V and 7 bases at J; junction bases unmatched: 6. The CDR3 runs to 15 residues. CDR3 loop: CASSERGGRDGELFF. Written as DNA, the CDR3 is TGTGCCAGCAGTGAGCGGGGGGGCCGTGACGGGGAGCTGTTTTTT.